These 14 T cell receptor beta chains originate from one sample sequenced in a study of siplizumab effects on memory and regulatory T cells. Generated by immunoSEQ multiplex PCR, the TCRdb table keeps only in-frame clones and is missing some. In the table there are roughly 120,000 clones, approximately 94% of which are singletons. Sequenced: non-Treg CD4+ T cells sorted from blood. Source of these receptors: a human donor in good health.

This clone was recorded only once. V usage is TRBV5-8 and J usage is TRBJ2-4; D uncertain. This CDR3 has 12 residues. The V gene's germline CDR1 is SGHTS and CDR2 YDEGEE. V was pared by 4 bases and J by 3 bases, with 5 bases between. The CDR3 spells CASSRDKNIQYF. The CDR3 nucleotides read TGTGCCAGCAGCCGCGACAAAAACATTCAGTACTTC.

J is TRBJ2-1 and V is TRBV4-1; D is perhaps TRBD1 or TRBD2 (5 bases each). There are 17 residues in the CDR3. The V and J ends lost 1 base and 6 bases respectively, with 19 bases between them. Per germline, CDR1 MGHRA and CDR2 YSYEKL. The CDR3 nucleotides read TGCGCCAGCAGCCAAGGCCTCCGGGGCCCATTCGGCAATGAGCAGTTCTTC. Protein product: CASSQGLRGPFGNEQFF.

V gene TRBV7-2 combines with J gene TRBJ2-5; D may correspond to TRBD1 or TRBD2 (5 bases each). Germline V CDR1 and CDR2: SGHTA, FQGNSA. The V end was cut by 5 bases, the J end by 5 bases, with 12 bases between. This CDR3 has 13 amino acids. CDR3 amino acids: CASSPRGGETQYF. The CDR3 DNA reads as TGTGCCAGCAGCCCTAGGGGCGGGGAGACCCAGTACTTC.

The chain recombines TRBV5-1 with TRBJ1-1; the D gene is possibly TRBD1 (6 bases). Trimming cost V 4 bases and J 4 bases, with 14 bases left between them. CDR3 length equals 14 residues. Germline values: CDR1 SGHRS, CDR2 YFSETQ. The CDR3 DNA reads TGCGCCAGCAGCCAAGGACAGAGGGCCACTGAAGCTTTCTTT. Its protein is CASSQGQRATEAFF.

The genes are TRBV6-5 and TRBJ2-3; maybe TRBD2 (6 bases). V dropped 5 bases and J dropped 8 bases, with 14 bases sitting between them. This CDR3 has 13 residues. The germline V gene encodes CDR1 MNHEY and CDR2 SVGAGI. The CDR3 loop is CASSQSGPGTQYF. DNA of the CDR3: TGTGCCAGCAGTCAAAGCGGGCCAGGTACGCAGTATTTT.

This sequence joins TRBV18 and TRBJ1-3, with TRBD1 matching 8 bases. The germline V gene has CDR1 KGHSH and CDR2 LQKENI. This CDR3 region has 15 residues. After removal of 5 bases from V and 0 bases from J, the junction contained 3 bases not matched to a gene. In nucleotides, the CDR3 is TGTGCCAGCTCATTGGACAGGGTCTCTGGAAACACCATATATTTT. It is translated as CASSLDRVSGNTIYF. Together with reference TRBV18 and TRBJ1-3, the CDR3 gives the full variable domain: NAGVMQNPRHLVRRRGQEARLRCSPMKGHSHVYWYRQLPEEGLKFMVYLQKENIIDESGMPKERFSAEFPKEGPSILRIQQVVRGDSAAYFCASSLDRVSGNTIYFGEGSWLTVV.

The chain joins TRBV5-1 to TRBJ2-5; D gene uncertain. Germline CDR1 reads SGHRS; CDR2 reads YFSETQ. V was clipped by 0 bases and J by 4 bases, with 4 bases between them. The CDR3 length is 12 residues. The CDR3 region has the DNA TGCGCCAGCAGCTTGGAGCCAGAGACCCAGTACTTC. It codes for CASSLEPETQYF.

The chain couples TRBV5-4 to TRBJ2-7, with a weak D call TRBD2 (5 bases). Germline-derived CDR1 and CDR2 are SGHNT and YYREEE (reference sequence). With 4 bases removed from V and 2 bases from J, the gap between germline ends came to 16 bases. This CDR3 contains 15 residues. The CDR3 bases are TGTGCCAGCAGCAACGGACTTCCTGGGGCCTACGAGCAGTACTTC. Protein: CASSNGLPGAYEQYF.

The V and J genes are TRBV9 and TRBJ2-1; TRBD1 aligns across 9 bases. The germline CDR1 and CDR2 sequences are SGDLS and YYNGEE. V was clipped by 4 bases and J by 4 bases; unmatched bases: 9. The CDR3 has 16 amino acids. The CDR3 sequence: CASSPRTGETYNEQFF. CDR3 nucleotides: TGTGCCAGCAGCCCCCGGACAGGGGAAACTTACAATGAGCAGTTCTTC.

This clone was recorded once. The chain uses TRBV6-5 and TRBJ1-4; D call uncertain. This CDR3 region has 16 residues. The germline CDR1 and CDR2 sequences are MNHEY and SVGAGI. V lost 4 bases and J lost 2, with 14 bases in between. For the CDR3, the DNA is TGTGCCAGCAGTTCCATAAGTCGAGCTACTAATGAAAAACTGTTTTTT. Translating gives CASSSISRATNEKLFF.

V usage is TRBV4-1 and J usage is TRBJ1-5, with D perhaps TRBD1 (5 bases). V lost 1 base and J 5 bases, leaving 18 bases between the germline ends. The CDR3 loop spans 17 amino acids. Germline-derived CDR1 and CDR2 are MGHRA and YSYEKL. CDR3 loop: CASSQGRARQTYQPQHF. DNA for the CDR3: TGCGCCAGCAGCCAAGGGCGGGCACGACAGACCTATCAGCCCCAGCATTTT.

With regard to this clone: At one end the junction does not follow the germline gene, possibly because of a read error. The chain carries TRBV6-4 and TRBJ2-3; unclear D gene. The CDR3 loop spans 13 amino acids. Germline CDR1 reads MRHNA; CDR2 reads SNTAGT. The CDR3 DNA reads as TGTGCCGGCAGTGAAAACGGCCCAGATACGCAGTATTTT. Translation gives CAGSENGPDTQYF.

A word on this clone: One end of the junction is discordant with germline, which a read error may explain. This chain uses TRBV7-7 with TRBJ2-2, with D possibly matching TRBD1 (5 bases). Germline V CDR1 and CDR2: SSHAT, FNYEAQ (reference sequence). This CDR3 is 14 amino acids long. The CDR3 is CASSSDRATGELFF. The CDR3, as DNA: TGTGCTAGCAGCTCCGACAGAGCCACCGGGGAGCTGTTTTTT.

The J gene is TRBJ2-7, the V gene TRBV11-2, with TRBD1 identical over 7 bases. The length of the CDR3 is 15 residues. Unmatched junction bases numbered 13, after V lost 6 bases and J lost 5 bases. The germline V gene encodes CDR1 SGHAT and CDR2 FQNNGV. This chain's CDR3 is CASSTPRDSKHEQYF. The CDR3, as DNA: TGTGCCAGCAGTACACCCCGGGACAGTAAACACGAGCAGTACTTC.